This TCR beta chain was identified during a study of T cells in Graves' hyperthyroidism and ophthalmopathy. Comment on this clonotype: A read error is possible here, since a much larger clone lies one base away. No conserved phenylalanine or tryptophan is present at the end of the CDR3, so a read error is the likely explanation.

There were TCR beta CDR3 regions amplified from RNA transcripts. The HTBI set primed first-round TCR CDR3 RT-PCR. TCRdb passed the multiplex PCR reads through MiXCR, listing each CDR3 protein once. This sample yields more than 95,000 distinct CDR3 sequences, of which over 45% are seen a single time; 26% belongs to the top ten. Orbital computed tomography and thyroid ultrasound, together with serum TRAb and thyroxine and clinical symptoms, were used for diagnoses. There are 13 residues in the CDR3. V was pared by 2 bases and J by 1 base, with 4 bases between. CDR1 MNHNY and CDR2 SVGAGI come from the germline V gene (reference sequence).

The rearrangement links TRBV6-6 to TRBJ2-3, with D unclear. This sequence was found in a man aged 40-55 years with Graves' hyperthyroidism. The sequenced sample consisted of blood. The CDR3 DNA reads as TGTGCCAGCAGTTACAGGGGCACAGATACGCAGTATTCT. It yields the protein CASSYRGTDTQYS.